This T cell receptor (beta chain) was identified in a study of control samples from healthy donors and cancer patients. Profiling relied on immunoSEQ multiplex PCR, and the TCRdb table lists in-frame clones only, not all of them. The table records approximately 160,000 clones, 80% to 95% of them present only once. Specimen: blood. The sequence came from a woman in her 30s in good health.

The CDR3 sequence is CASSLGTGLYEQYF. Here the CDR3 DNA reads TGTGCCAGCAGCTTGGGGACAGGGCTCTACGAGCAGTACTTC. This chain connects TRBV5-4 to TRBJ2-7; 8 bases agree with TRBD1. The CDR3 is made up of 14 amino acids. From germline, CDR1 is SGHNT and CDR2 YYREEE (reference sequence). J gave up 3 bases and V 0 bases, and 2 bases lay outside the gene matches. The entire variable domain, with the rest obtained from reference TRBV5-4 and TRBJ2-7, is as follows: ETGVTQSPTHLIKTRGQQVTLRCSSQSGHNTVSWYQQALGQGPQFIFQYYREEENGRGNFPPRFSGLQFPNYSSELNVNALELDDSALYLCASSLGTGLYEQYFGPGTRLTVT.